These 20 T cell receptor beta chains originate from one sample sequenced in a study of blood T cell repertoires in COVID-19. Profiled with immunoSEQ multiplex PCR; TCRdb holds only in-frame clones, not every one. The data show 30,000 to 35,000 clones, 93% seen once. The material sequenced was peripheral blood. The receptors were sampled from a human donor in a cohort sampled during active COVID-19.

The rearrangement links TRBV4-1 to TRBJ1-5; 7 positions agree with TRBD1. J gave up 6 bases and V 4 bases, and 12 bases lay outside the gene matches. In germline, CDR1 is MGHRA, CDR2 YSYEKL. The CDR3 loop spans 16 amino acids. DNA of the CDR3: TGCGCCAGCAGCCCGAGAATGGGGGCAGGGGGTCAGCCCCAGCATTTT. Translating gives CASSPRMGAGGQPQHF.

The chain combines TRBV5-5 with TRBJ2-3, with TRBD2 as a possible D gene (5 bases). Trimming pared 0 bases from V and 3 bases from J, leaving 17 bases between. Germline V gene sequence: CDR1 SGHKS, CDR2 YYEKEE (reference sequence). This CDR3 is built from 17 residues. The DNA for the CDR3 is TGTGCCAGCAGCTTGGGGGCTTGGAGCGGTGGAACAGATACGCAGTATTTT. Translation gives CASSLGAWSGGTDTQYF.

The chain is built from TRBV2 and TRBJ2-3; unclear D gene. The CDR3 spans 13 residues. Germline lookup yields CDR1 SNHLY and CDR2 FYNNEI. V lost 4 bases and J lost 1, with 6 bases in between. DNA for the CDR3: TGTGCCAGCAGTGCAGTGGGCACAGATACGCAGTATTTT. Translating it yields CASSAVGTDTQYF. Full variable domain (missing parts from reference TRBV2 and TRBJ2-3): EPEVTQTPSHQVTQMGQEVILRCVPISNHLYFYWYRQILGQKVEFLVSFYNNEISEKSEIFDDQFSVERPDGSNFTLKIRSTKLEDSAMYFCASSAVGTDTQYFGPGTRLTVL.

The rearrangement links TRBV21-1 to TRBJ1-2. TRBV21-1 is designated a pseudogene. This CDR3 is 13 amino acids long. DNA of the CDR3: TGTGCCAGCAGCAAATGGGGAGGGAAAGGCTACACCTTC. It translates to CASSKWGGKGYTF.

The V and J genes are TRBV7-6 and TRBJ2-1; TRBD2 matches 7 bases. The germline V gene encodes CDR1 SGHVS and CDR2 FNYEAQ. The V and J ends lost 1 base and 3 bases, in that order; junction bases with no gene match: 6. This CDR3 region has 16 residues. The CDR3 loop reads CASSLETSSGYNEQFF. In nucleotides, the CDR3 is TGTGCCAGCAGCTTAGAGACTAGCTCAGGCTACAATGAGCAGTTCTTC.

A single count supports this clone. Here the CDR3 reads CASSPSRQGAGANVLTF. The CDR3 DNA reads TGTGCCAGCTCCCCTTCCCGGCAGGGGGCCGGGGCCAACGTCCTGACTTTC. The V call is TRBV18, the J call TRBJ2-6, with 8 bases that match TRBD1. Per the germline V gene, CDR1 is KGHSH and CDR2 is LQKENI. The V segment lost 6 bases and the J segment 4 bases; nucleotides outside the gene matches: 11. This CDR3 is 17 amino acids long.

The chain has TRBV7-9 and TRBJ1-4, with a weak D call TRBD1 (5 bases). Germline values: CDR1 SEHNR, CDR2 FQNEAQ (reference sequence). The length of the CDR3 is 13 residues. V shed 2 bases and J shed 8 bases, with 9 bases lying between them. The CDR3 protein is CASSLPDSEKLFF. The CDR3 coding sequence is TGTGCCAGCAGCTTACCTGACAGCGAAAAACTGTTTTTT.

CDR3 sequence reads: CASSLGGLAQAPNSNQPQHF. The DNA for the CDR3 is TGTGCCAGCAGTCTAGGGGGCCTGGCCCAAGCGCCAAATAGCAATCAGCCCCAGCATTTT. The V call is TRBV2, the J call TRBJ1-5; TRBD1 agrees at 7 bases. CDR3 length equals 20 residues. Germline V lookup: CDR1 SNHLY, CDR2 FYNNEI. The V segment lost 5 bases and the J segment 0 bases; nucleotides outside the gene matches: 19.

CDR3 region: CASRDGLSAYIQYF. DNA of the CDR3: TGTGCCAGCAGAGATGGACTTAGCGCGTACATTCAGTACTTC. The V call is TRBV5-5, the J call TRBJ2-4; a weak D match, TRBD2 (5 bases). The CDR3 loop spans 14 amino acids. In germline, CDR1 is SGHKS, CDR2 YYEKEE (reference sequence). The V and J ends lost 5 bases and 8 bases respectively, with 17 bases between them.

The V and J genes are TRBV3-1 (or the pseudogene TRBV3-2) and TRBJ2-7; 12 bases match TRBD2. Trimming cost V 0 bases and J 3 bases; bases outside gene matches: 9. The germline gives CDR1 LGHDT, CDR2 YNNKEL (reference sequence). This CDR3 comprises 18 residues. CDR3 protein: CASSQEGLAGRTRYEQYF. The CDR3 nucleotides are TGTGCCAGCAGCCAAGAAGGACTAGCGGGAAGGACCCGCTACGAGCAGTACTTC.

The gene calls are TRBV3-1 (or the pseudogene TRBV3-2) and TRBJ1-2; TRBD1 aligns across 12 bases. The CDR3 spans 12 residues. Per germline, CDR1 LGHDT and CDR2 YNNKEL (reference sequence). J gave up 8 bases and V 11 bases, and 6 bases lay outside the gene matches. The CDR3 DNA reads TGTGCCGTGGGACAGGGGGCGGGAGGCTACACCTTC. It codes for CAVGQGAGGYTF.

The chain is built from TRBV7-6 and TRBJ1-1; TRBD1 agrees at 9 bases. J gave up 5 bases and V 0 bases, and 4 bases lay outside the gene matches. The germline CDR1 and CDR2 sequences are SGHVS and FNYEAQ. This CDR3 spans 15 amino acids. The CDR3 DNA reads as TGTGCCAGCAGCTTAGCGGCACAGGGGGCAACTGAAGCTTTCTTT. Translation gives CASSLAAQGATEAFF.

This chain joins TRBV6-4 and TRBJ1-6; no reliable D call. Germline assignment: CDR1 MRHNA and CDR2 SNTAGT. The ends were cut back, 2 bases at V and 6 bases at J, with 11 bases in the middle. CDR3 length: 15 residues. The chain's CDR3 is CASSDGGGSNSPLHF. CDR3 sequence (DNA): TGTGCCAGCAGTGACGGCGGTGGAAGTAATTCACCCCTCCACTTT.

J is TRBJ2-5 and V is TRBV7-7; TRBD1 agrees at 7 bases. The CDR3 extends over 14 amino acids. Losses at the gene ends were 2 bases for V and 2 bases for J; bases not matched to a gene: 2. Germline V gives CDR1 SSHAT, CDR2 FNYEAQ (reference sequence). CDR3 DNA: TGTGCCAGCAGCTTATCGGGACAGCAAGAGACCCAGTACTTC. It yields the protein CASSLSGQQETQYF.

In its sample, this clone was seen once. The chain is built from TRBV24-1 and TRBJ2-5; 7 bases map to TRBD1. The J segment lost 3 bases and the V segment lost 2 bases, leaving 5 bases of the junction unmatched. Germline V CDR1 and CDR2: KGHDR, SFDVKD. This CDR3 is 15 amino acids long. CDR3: CATSDSRQGEETQYF. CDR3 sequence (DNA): TGTGCCACCAGTGATTCTAGACAGGGAGAAGAGACCCAGTACTTC.

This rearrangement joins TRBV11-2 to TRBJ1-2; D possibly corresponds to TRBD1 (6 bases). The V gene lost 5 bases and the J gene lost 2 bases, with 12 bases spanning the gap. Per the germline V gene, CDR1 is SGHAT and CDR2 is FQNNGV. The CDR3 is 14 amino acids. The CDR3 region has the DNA TGTGCCAGCAGCGGACGACAGGCGAACTATGGCTACACCTTC. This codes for CASSGRQANYGYTF.

The CDR3 sequence: CASSDWWTTDSDEQYF. CDR3 coding DNA: TGTGCCAGCAGTGATTGGTGGACTACCGACTCGGACGAGCAGTACTTC. The chain couples TRBV2 to TRBJ2-7; D might be TRBD2 (6 bases). This CDR3 has 16 residues. Trimming removed 3 bases from V and 5 bases from J, with 20 bases in between. Germline V gene data show CDR1 as SNHLY and CDR2 as FYNNEI.

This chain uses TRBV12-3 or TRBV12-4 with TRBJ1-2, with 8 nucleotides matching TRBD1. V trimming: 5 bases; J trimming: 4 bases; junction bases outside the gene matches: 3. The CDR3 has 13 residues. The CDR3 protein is CASSQGASYGYTF. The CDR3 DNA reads TGTGCCAGCAGTCAGGGGGCCAGCTATGGCTACACCTTC.

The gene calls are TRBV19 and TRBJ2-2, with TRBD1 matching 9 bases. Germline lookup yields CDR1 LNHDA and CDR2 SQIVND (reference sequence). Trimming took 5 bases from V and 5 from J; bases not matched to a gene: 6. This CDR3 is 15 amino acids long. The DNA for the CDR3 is TGTGCCAGTAGTCCCGGGACAGGGAGAACCGGGGAGCTGTTTTTT. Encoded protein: CASSPGTGRTGELFF.

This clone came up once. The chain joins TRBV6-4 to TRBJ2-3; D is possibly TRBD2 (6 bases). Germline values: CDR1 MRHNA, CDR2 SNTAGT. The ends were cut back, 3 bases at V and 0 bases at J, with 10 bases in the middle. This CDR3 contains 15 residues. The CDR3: CASSDPGASTDTQYF. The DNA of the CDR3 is TGTGCCAGCAGTGATCCGGGAGCTAGCACAGATACGCAGTATTTT.